This T cell receptor (beta chain) was captured in a study of glioma-infiltrating T cells after dendritic cell vaccination. From germline, CDR1 is SGHTS and CDR2 YDEGEE. V shed 4 bases and J 7 bases; nucleotides not matched to a gene: 4. CDR3 length: 13 residues. Libraries were prepared by immunoSEQ multiplex PCR; TCRdb keeps only in-frame clonotypes and omits some of them. The data contain tens of thousands of clones, about nine tenths of them singletons. The chain carries TRBV5-8 and TRBJ1-2; TRBD1 agrees at 10 bases. The sequence was collected from a human donor with glioblastoma. Material: blood, obtained before dendritic cell vaccination. CDR3 sequence (DNA): TGTGCCAGCAGCGTCGGGACAGGGGTTGGCTACACCTTC. Its protein is CASSVGTGVGYTF.